These 22 T cell receptor beta chains share one sample of origin, sequenced in a study of blood T cell repertoires in COVID-19. Generated by immunoSEQ multiplex PCR, the TCRdb table keeps only in-frame clones and is missing some. The table has some 98,000 clones, 82% seen once; the top ten hold approximately 10%. The sample comprised peripheral blood. These receptors were obtained from a man in his 70s with active or convalescent COVID-19.

This chain uses TRBV3-1 (or the pseudogene TRBV3-2) with TRBJ2-5; 10 bases map to TRBD2. This CDR3 is 15 amino acids long. With 2 bases clipped from V and 5 bases from J, the junction kept 5 bases outside the gene matches. Per germline, CDR1 LGHDT and CDR2 YNNKEL (reference sequence). The CDR3 is CASSQLAGGGETQYF. CDR3 in DNA: TGTGCCAGCAGCCAATTAGCGGGGGGTGGGGAGACCCAGTACTTC.

The CDR3 spells CASSQLGRGYSDTEAFF. The DNA of the CDR3 is TGCGCCAGCAGCCAATTAGGGAGAGGATACTCGGACACTGAAGCTTTCTTT. This chain links TRBV4-1 with TRBJ1-1; D ambiguous. The germline V gene encodes CDR1 MGHRA and CDR2 YSYEKL. The CDR3 is made up of 17 amino acids. V shed 2 bases and J shed 3 bases, with 19 bases lying between them.

The genes are TRBV20-1 and TRBJ1-1, with no clear D. This CDR3 contains 11 residues. Germline V CDR1 and CDR2: DFQATT, SNEGSKA (reference sequence). Trimming took off 0 bases at V and 7 bases at J, with 6 bases between the two ends. The CDR3 here is CSARDQIEAFF. Here the CDR3 DNA reads TGCAGTGCTAGAGATCAGATTGAAGCTTTCTTT.

The V and J genes are TRBV4-3 and TRBJ1-6, with 7 bases lining up with TRBD1. Losses at the gene ends were 1 base for V and 6 bases for J; bases not matched to a gene: 12. From germline, CDR1 is LGHNA and CDR2 YSLEER. CDR3 length: 18 residues. The CDR3 nucleotides read TGCGCCAGCAGCCAAGGAGGGACAGCCTTTTCTTTTAATTCACCCCTCCACTTT. It specifies CASSQGGTAFSFNSPLHF.

This rearrangement joins TRBV30 to TRBJ1-2; D not certain. In germline, CDR1 is GTSNPN, CDR2 SVGIG (reference sequence). This CDR3 comprises 19 residues. Trimming shortened V by 0 bases and J by 2 bases, and 25 bases separated the two germline ends. CDR3 sequence: CAWSVKPHLKGGRNYGYTF. In DNA form, the CDR3 reads TGTGCCTGGAGTGTAAAACCCCACCTTAAAGGAGGAAGGAACTATGGCTACACCTTC. Looking up the rest from reference TRBV30 and TRBJ1-2 gives the full variable domain: SQTIHQWPATLVQPVGSPLSLECTVEGTSNPNLYWYRQAAGRGLQLLFYSVGIGQISSEVPQNLSASRPQDRQFILSSKKLLLSDSGFYLCAWSVKPHLKGGRNYGYTFGSGTRLTVV.

This chain joins TRBV15 and TRBJ1-1; weak D call: TRBD1 (6 bases). The CDR3 contains 18 residues. CDR1 and CDR2 (germline): LNHNV, YYDKDF (reference sequence). V lost 3 bases to trimming and J lost 0 bases, with 20 bases between them. CDR3 sequence (DNA): TGTGCCACCAGCAGGCCGGCGGTAGGGGGAAATCTGAACACTGAAGCTTTCTTT. This sequence encodes CATSRPAVGGNLNTEAFF.

V is TRBV4-1 and J is TRBJ2-2, with D possibly being TRBD2 (6 bases). This CDR3 region has 17 residues. V lost 2 bases to trimming and J lost 0 bases, with 13 bases between them. The V gene's germline CDR1 is MGHRA and CDR2 YSYEKL. The CDR3 coding sequence is TGCGCCAGCAGCCAATCCCGAGGCGGGGCGAACACCGGGGAGCTGTTTTTT. This codes for CASSQSRGGANTGELFF.

This clone is a singleton in its sample. The rearrangement links TRBV5-4 to TRBJ2-3; TRBD2 aligns across 9 bases. Germline CDR1 is SGHNT and CDR2 is YYREEE (reference sequence). The CDR3 contains 16 residues. Trimming at V came to 0 bases and at J to 2 bases, leaving 4 bases not matched to a gene. The CDR3 loop reads CASSLAGGGATDTQYF. In nucleotides, the CDR3 is TGTGCCAGCAGCTTGGCCGGCGGGGGGGCCACAGATACGCAGTATTTT.

The chain recombines TRBV24-1 with TRBJ2-7; tentative D call: TRBD2 (6 bases). V was cut by 4 bases and J by 6 bases, with 21 bases left in between. Germline CDR1 KGHDR, CDR2 SFDVKD. The CDR3 runs to 16 residues. CDR3 protein: CATSEPFGQNGGEQYF. In DNA, the CDR3 is TGTGCCACCAGTGAACCGTTCGGCCAAAACGGGGGCGAGCAGTACTTC.

This rearrangement joins TRBV29-1 to TRBJ2-2; 10 positions match TRBD1. Germline assignment: CDR1 SQVTM and CDR2 ANQGSEA. With V trimmed by 6 bases and J by 1 base, 8 bases remained unmatched. The CDR3 has 16 amino acids. The CDR3 here is CSVRDRGVRNTGELFF. The CDR3 bases are TGCAGCGTCCGGGACAGGGGTGTTAGGAACACCGGGGAGCTGTTTTTT.

The chain links TRBV7-9 to TRBJ1-1; D is uncertain. The CDR3 spans 13 residues. From germline, CDR1 is SEHNR and CDR2 FQNEAQ (reference sequence). V was shortened by 5 bases and J by 1 base, with 8 bases between the two germline ends. DNA of the CDR3: TGTGCCAGCAGCCCGAGGGAGAACACTGAAGCTTTCTTT. Protein sequence: CASSPRENTEAFF. Full variable domain (rest looked up from reference TRBV7-9 and TRBJ1-1): DTGVSQNPRHKITKRGQNVTFRCDPISEHNRLYWYRQTLGQGPEFLTYFQNEAQLEKSRLLSDRFSAERPKGSFSTLEIQRTEQGDSAMYLCASSPRENTEAFFGQGTRLTVV.

V and J are TRBV5-1 and TRBJ2-2; 12 bases are shared with TRBD2. The CDR3 is 18 residues long. V gave up 1 base and J gave up 6 bases; unmatched junction bases: 10. Germline V gene lookup returns CDR1 SGHRS and CDR2 YFSETQ. The DNA for the CDR3 is TGCGCCAGCAGCTTGTATAGACTAGCGGGGGTCGTCGCCGGGGAGCTGTTTTTT. Translation: CASSLYRLAGVVAGELFF.

This chain uses TRBV14 with TRBJ1-2; D might be TRBD1 (5 bases). V gave up 1 base and J gave up 8 bases, with 14 bases separating them. Germline V gene data show CDR1 as SGHDN and CDR2 as FVKESK. CDR3 length: 14 amino acids. CDR3 DNA: TGTGCCAGCAGCCAAGCCTACGGGGGTTTAGGCTACACCTTC. Its translation: CASSQAYGGLGYTF.

This chain links TRBV21-1 with TRBJ1-5. TRBV21-1 has pseudogene status. This CDR3 is 20 amino acids long. The CDR3 loop reads CASSKALWGSRWGRGQPQHF. DNA of the CDR3: TGTGCCAGCAGCAAGGCCCTCTGGGGCAGCCGTTGGGGGAGGGGTCAGCCCCAGCATTTT.

The chain recombines TRBV6-4 with TRBJ2-7; D is possibly TRBD1 (5 bases). Trimming pared 5 bases from V and 2 bases from J, leaving 10 bases between. This CDR3 is built from 13 residues. Germline V gene lookup returns CDR1 MRHNA and CDR2 SNTAGT. CDR3 amino acids: CASSTDRTYEQYF. The CDR3 bases are TGTGCCAGCAGTACCGACAGAACCTACGAGCAGTACTTC.

This chain uses TRBV10-2 with TRBJ1-6; 8 nucleotides agree with TRBD1. Germline V lookup: CDR1 WSHSY, CDR2 SAAADI. This CDR3 comprises 14 residues. The V gene end was trimmed by 2 bases and the J gene end by 7 bases; junction bases not matched to a gene: 1. The CDR3 DNA is TGCGCCAGCAGTGAGACAGGGGGAAATTCACCCCTCCACTTT. This encodes CASSETGGNSPLHF.

The rearrangement joins TRBV30 to TRBJ1-5; tentatively, D is TRBD1 (5 bases). The CDR3 covers 13 residues. V was pared by 1 base and J by 9 bases, with 13 bases between. Germline V gene lookup returns CDR1 GTSNPN and CDR2 SVGIG (reference sequence). CDR3 sequence (DNA): TGTGCCTGGAGTGAGGGGCCCCGTGGGCCCCAGCATTTT. Translating it yields CAWSEGPRGPQHF.

This chain connects TRBV27 to TRBJ2-7, with D maybe TRBD1 (6 bases). The CDR3 covers 13 residues. Trimming stripped 4 bases from V and 4 bases from J, with 11 bases between. Germline loops: CDR1 MNHEY, CDR2 SMNVEV (reference sequence). This chain's CDR3 is CASSSQGQYEQYF. In nucleotides, the CDR3 is TGTGCCAGCAGTTCCCAGGGGCAGTACGAGCAGTACTTC.

The chain uses TRBV6-2 or TRBV6-3 and TRBJ2-5; TRBD2 matches 9 bases. The junction had 3 bases not matched to a gene; V was cut back by 6 bases and J by 1 base. The CDR3 extends over 14 amino acids. CDR1 and CDR2 (germline): MNHEY, SVGEGT. The CDR3 protein is CASRPSGTQETQYF. DNA for the CDR3: TGTGCCAGCAGGCCTAGCGGGACCCAAGAGACCCAGTACTTC.

This clone was seen a single time. The chain uses TRBV7-2 and TRBJ2-5, with 9 bases that match TRBD1. The junction had 7 bases not matched to a gene; V was cut back by 4 bases and J by 7 bases. Per germline, CDR1 SGHTA and CDR2 FQGNSA. The CDR3 is made up of 14 amino acids. Here the CDR3 DNA reads TGTGCCAGCAGCTCCGGGACAGGGCTGGGGACCCAGTACTTC. Amino acids: CASSSGTGLGTQYF.

This rearrangement joins TRBV24-1 to TRBJ2-3, with D tentatively TRBD2 (6 bases). There are 14 residues in the CDR3. The germline V gene encodes CDR1 KGHDR and CDR2 SFDVKD. Trimming stripped 4 bases from V and 6 bases from J, with 13 bases between. The CDR3 sequence: CATSDQPGGDTQYF. The CDR3 DNA reads TGTGCCACCAGTGACCAGCCCGGGGGTGATACGCAGTATTTT.

The chain uses TRBV6-5 and TRBJ2-1; D is undetermined. The CDR3 is 16 amino acids. Germline assignment: CDR1 MNHEY and CDR2 SVGAGI. The V end was cut by 0 bases, the J end by 0 bases, with 9 bases between. This CDR3 reads CASSYSGSSSYNEQFF. The CDR3 nucleotides read TGTGCCAGCAGTTACTCGGGCAGTAGCTCCTACAATGAGCAGTTCTTC.